Listed below are T cell receptor beta chains from one sample, sequenced in a study of blood T cell repertoires in COVID-19. TCRdb's copy holds only in-frame clones and misses some; the assay was immunoSEQ multiplex PCR. The repertoire includes 400,000 to 550,000 clones, roughly 90% of them detected once, and 4% to 5.5% sits in the top ten. Sequences were obtained from peripheral blood. These receptors all stem from a woman in her 30s with acute or convalescent COVID-19. CDR3s include the opening cysteine and the closing phenylalanine or tryptophan. D genes are given only for firm matches. Clone size is given for some rows only: seen once, a few or many times, or a class if the clone is expanded.

clone_size	d_call	v_call	j_call	cdr3_aa	cdr3_nt
.	.	TRBV11-1	TRBJ1-6	CASSRQAAYNSPLHF	TGTGCCAGCAGCCGACAGGCCGCCTATAATTCACCCCTCCACTTT
once	.	TRBV3-1/TRBV3-2	TRBJ1-1	CASSQEKGRDMNTEAFF	TGTGCCAGCAGCCAGGAAAAGGGCCGGGACATGAACACTGAAGCTTTCTTT
.	.	TRBV5-1	TRBJ2-2	CASSLTQGNTGELFF	TGCGCCAGCAGCTTGACTCAGGGAAACACCGGGGAGCTGTTTTTT
.	TRBD1	TRBV5-6	TRBJ1-6	CASSLATGGGNSPLHF	TGTGCCAGCAGCTTGGCGACAGGGGGTGGTAATTCACCCCTCCACTTT
once	.	TRBV11-2	TRBJ2-5	CASSFWGPQETQYF	TGTGCCAGCAGCTTCTGGGGGCCGCAAGAGACCCAGTACTTC
.	.	TRBV25-1	TRBJ1-4	CASSEVQGFKEKLFF	TGTGCCAGCAGTGAGGTCCAGGGCTTTAAGGAAAAACTGTTTTTT
.	TRBD1	TRBV28	TRBJ1-5	CASSFSRGWNQPQHF	TGTGCCAGCAGTTTTAGCAGGGGGTGGAATCAGCCCCAGCATTTT
.	TRBD1	TRBV10-1	TRBJ1-4	CASRHRGRYEKLFF	TGCGCCAGCAGGCACAGGGGGCGGTATGAAAAACTGTTTTTT
.	TRBD2	TRBV2	TRBJ2-1	CASSGAGGDEQFF	TGTGCCAGCAGTGGGGCGGGGGGCGATGAGCAGTTCTTC
once	.	TRBV4-2	TRBJ2-7	CASSQDRVSYEQYF	TGTGCCAGCAGCCAAGACAGGGTTTCCTACGAGCAGTACTTC
.	.	TRBV4-1	TRBJ2-7	CASSQERAILSYEQYF	TGCGCCAGCAGCCAAGAGAGGGCTATACTCTCCTACGAGCAGTACTTC
.	TRBD1	TRBV18	TRBJ2-3	CASTGTVAWTDTQYF	TGTGCCAGCACCGGGACAGTTGCTTGGACAGATACGCAGTATTTT
few	.	TRBV7-3	TRBJ2-2	CASSPPGGELFF	TGTGCCAGCAGCCCCCCCGGCGGGGAGCTGTTTTTT
.	TRBD1	TRBV29-1	TRBJ1-1	CSVGTGVTEAFF	TGCAGCGTTGGGACAGGGGTCACTGAAGCTTTCTTT
.	.	TRBV7-9	TRBJ1-6	CASSLILQGTNSPLHF	TGTGCCAGCAGCTTGATACTTCAGGGGACGAATTCACCCCTCCACTTT
.	.	TRBV5-5	TRBJ2-3	CASSLVAGTDTQYF	TGTGCCAGCAGCTTGGTGGCTGGCACAGATACGCAGTATTTT
.	.	TRBV7-2	TRBJ2-3	CASAGVGSSTDTQYF	TGTGCCAGCGCCGGGGTGGGTTCCTCCACAGATACGCAGTATTTT
once	.	TRBV2	TRBJ2-1	CASSGQGSYNEQFF	TGTGCCAGCAGTGGTCAGGGAAGCTACAATGAGCAGTTCTTC
.	TRBD2	TRBV7-9	TRBJ2-5	CASSPGGTSRETQYF	TGTGCCAGCAGCCCGGGTGGGACTAGTCGGGAGACCCAGTACTTC
once	.	TRBV10-3	TRBJ2-2	CATRGGLQEIAGELFF	TGTGCCACCCGTGGGGGGTTACAGGAGATCGCCGGGGAGCTGTTTTTT
.	.	TRBV21-1	TRBJ1-1	CASSNRVGQSVTEAFF	TGTGCCAGCAGCAATCGAGTCGGACAGTCTGTCACTGAAGCTTTCTTT
.	.	TRBV19	TRBJ2-3	CASRPWGSTDTQYF	TGTGCCAGTAGGCCGTGGGGCTCCACAGATACGCAGTATTTT
.	.	TRBV6-5	TRBJ1-2	CASSYSPRANYGYTF	TGTGCCAGCAGTTACTCCCCGCGGGCTAACTATGGCTACACCTTC
.	.	TRBV6-5	TRBJ2-7	CASRIIDNSYEQYF	TGTGCCAGCAGGATAATCGACAACTCCTACGAGCAGTACTTC
.	.	TRBV6-1	TRBJ1-3	CASSEKPVGSGNTIYF	TGTGCCAGCAGTGAAAAACCGGTCGGCTCTGGAAACACCATATATTTT
.	TRBD1	TRBV24-1	TRBJ1-1	CATSDLQGQGNTEAFF	TGTGCCACCAGTGATTTGCAGGGACAGGGGAACACTGAAGCTTTCTTT
.	TRBD1	TRBV19	TRBJ1-5	CASSSRQGLQPQHF	TGTGCCAGTAGTTCTCGACAGGGCCTTCAGCCCCAGCATTTT
.	.	TRBV2	TRBJ2-7	CASSLDRREQYF	TGTGCCAGCAGTTTAGACAGGCGCGAGCAGTACTTC
.	TRBD2	TRBV5-4	TRBJ2-1	CASSQLAGGYNEQFF	TGTGCCAGCAGCCAACTAGCGGGGGGTTACAATGAGCAGTTCTTC
.	TRBD2	TRBV14	TRBJ2-2	CASSLSGGLNTGELFF	TGTGCCAGCAGCCTGAGCGGGGGTCTTAACACCGGGGAGCTGTTTTTT
once	TRBD1	TRBV27	TRBJ1-1	CASSFRTGNTEAFF	TGTGCCAGCAGTTTCCGGACAGGGAACACTGAAGCTTTCTTT
.	.	TRBV4-1	TRBJ1-1	CASSQGSGNTEAFF	TGCGCCAGCAGCCAAGGGTCGGGGAACACTGAAGCTTTCTTT
.	.	TRBV2	TRBJ2-7	CASSAREGEQYF	TGTGCCAGCAGTGCCAGAGAGGGCGAGCAGTACTTC
.	TRBD1	TRBV7-9	TRBJ1-2	CASSLGQAFGYTF	TGTGCCAGCAGCTTGGGACAGGCGTTTGGCTACACCTTC
.	.	TRBV5-6	TRBJ2-6	CASSYTGTGANVLTF	TGTGCCAGCAGCTATACAGGGACTGGGGCCAACGTCCTGACTTTC
once	.	TRBV2	TRBJ2-2	CASSAGDATGELFF	TGTGCCAGCAGCGCCGGGGATGCCACCGGGGAGCTGTTTTTT
.	TRBD2	TRBV19	TRBJ2-3	CASKNGGSTDTQYF	TGTGCCAGTAAGAACGGGGGGAGCACAGATACGCAGTATTTT
.	TRBD1	TRBV27	TRBJ1-2	CASSYPTGLGYTF	TGTGCCAGCAGTTACCCGACAGGGTTAGGCTACACCTTC
.	.	TRBV15	TRBJ1-1	CATSRGGRGNTEAFF	TGTGCCACCAGCAGAGGTGGCAGGGGGAACACTGAAGCTTTCTTT
.	TRBD1	TRBV7-2	TRBJ2-4	CASSYQQGPKNIQYF	TGTGCCAGCAGCTACCAACAGGGGCCCAAAAACATTCAGTACTTC
.	TRBD2	TRBV27	TRBJ2-7	CASSTALAENPYEQYF	TGTGCCAGCAGTACCGCACTAGCGGAGAACCCCTACGAGCAGTACTTC
.	.	TRBV27	TRBJ2-2	CASGPPRANTGELFF	TGTGCCAGCGGCCCCCCCAGGGCCAACACCGGGGAGCTGTTTTTT
.	TRBD1	TRBV4-2	TRBJ2-2	CASSRGTDNTGELFF	TGTGCCAGCAGCCGAGGGACAGATAACACCGGGGAGCTGTTTTTT
.	.	TRBV30	TRBJ2-6	CAWSRSGANVLTF	TGTGCCTGGAGTCGTTCTGGGGCCAACGTCCTGACTTTC
.	TRBD1	TRBV4-2	TRBJ1-2	CASSQVWTGESYGYTF	TGTGCCAGCAGCCAAGTTTGGACAGGGGAGAGTTATGGCTACACCTTC
.	.	TRBV6-5	TRBJ1-1	CASRGGRKNTEAFF	TGTGCCAGCAGGGGCGGGCGAAAGAACACTGAAGCTTTCTTT
.	.	TRBV19	TRBJ2-6	CASHTGKGANVLTF	TGTGCCAGTCATACAGGGAAGGGGGCCAACGTCCTGACTTTC
.	.	TRBV5-1	TRBJ2-5	CASSLEQGTWETQYF	TGCGCCAGCAGCTTAGAACAGGGAACTTGGGAGACCCAGTACTTC
.	.	TRBV12-3/TRBV12-4	TRBJ1-5	CASSPNYSPQHF	TGTGCCAGCAGTCCCAATTACTCGCCCCAGCATTTT
.	.	TRBV2	TRBJ2-1	CASGGSGHEQFF	TGTGCCAGTGGTGGCAGTGGGCATGAGCAGTTCTTC
.	TRBD1	TRBV24-1	TRBJ1-2	CATSDPGPGTGEDYTF	TGTGCCACCAGTGATCCCGGGCCAGGGACAGGGGAAGACTACACCTTC
.	.	TRBV27	TRBJ2-1	CASSLSTVYNEQFF	TGTGCCAGCAGTTTGTCGACAGTTTACAATGAGCAGTTCTTC
.	.	TRBV9	TRBJ2-7	CASSVGAAPYEQYF	TGTGCCAGCAGCGTAGGGGCTGCACCCTACGAGCAGTACTTC
.	.	TRBV19	TRBJ2-5	CASASNLAYQETQYF	TGTGCCAGTGCCTCGAATCTAGCTTACCAAGAGACCCAGTACTTC
.	TRBD1	TRBV4-1	TRBJ2-3	CASSHVRVPSGQGRGDTQYF	TGCGCCAGCAGCCATGTAAGGGTCCCCTCTGGACAGGGGCGTGGAGATACGCAGTATTTT